This T cell receptor beta chain was observed in a study of shared clonotypes between healthy human individuals. Sequencing was performed with immunoSEQ multiplex PCR; in TCRdb, only in-frame clones are kept and a portion is missing. The profile covers 1.6 million or so clones, with around 98.5% appearing a single time and 0.36% taken by the ten largest. CDR1 is SQVTM, CDR2 ANQGSEA, per germline. Losses at the gene ends were 6 bases for V and 4 bases for J; bases not matched to a gene: 8. The length of the CDR3 is 13 residues. Specimen: naive CD4+ T cells sorted from blood. Subset specified: CD45RA+ positively selected. The receptor's source is a young man in good health. The genes are TRBV29-1 and TRBJ1-1; TRBD1 matches 7 bases. The CDR3 DNA reads TGCAGCGTCGATAACAGGGGTGGCACTGAAGCTTTCTTT. Translated, it gives CSVDNRGGTEAFF. Supplemented by reference TRBV29-1 and TRBJ1-1, the full variable domain reads SAVISQKPSRDICQRGTSLTIQCQVDSQVTMMFWYRQQPGQSLTLIATANQGSEATYESGFVIDKFPISRPNLTFSTLTVSNMSPEDSSIYLCSVDNRGGTEAFFGQGTRLTVV.